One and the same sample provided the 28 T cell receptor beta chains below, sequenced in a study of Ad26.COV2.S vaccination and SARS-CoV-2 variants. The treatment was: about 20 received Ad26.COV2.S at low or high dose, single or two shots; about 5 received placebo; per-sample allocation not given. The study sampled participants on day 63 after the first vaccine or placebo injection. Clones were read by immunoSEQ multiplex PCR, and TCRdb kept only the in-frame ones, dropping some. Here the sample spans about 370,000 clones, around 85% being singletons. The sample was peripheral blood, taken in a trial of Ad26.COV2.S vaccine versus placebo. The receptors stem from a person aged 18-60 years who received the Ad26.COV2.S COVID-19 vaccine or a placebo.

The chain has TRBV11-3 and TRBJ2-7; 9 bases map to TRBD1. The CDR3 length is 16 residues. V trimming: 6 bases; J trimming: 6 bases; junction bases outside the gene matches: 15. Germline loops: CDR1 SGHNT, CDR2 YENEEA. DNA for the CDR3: TGTGCCAGCAGTTATACCGGGACAGGGAGGGCGGGCGAGCAGTACTTC. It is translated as CASSYTGTGRAGEQYF. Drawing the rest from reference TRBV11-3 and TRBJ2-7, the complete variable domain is EAGVVQSPRYKIIEKKQPVAFWCNPISGHNTLYWYLQNLGQGPELLIRYENEEAVDDSQLPKDRFSAERLKGVDSTLKIQPAELGDSAVYLCASSYTGTGRAGEQYFGPGTRLTVT.

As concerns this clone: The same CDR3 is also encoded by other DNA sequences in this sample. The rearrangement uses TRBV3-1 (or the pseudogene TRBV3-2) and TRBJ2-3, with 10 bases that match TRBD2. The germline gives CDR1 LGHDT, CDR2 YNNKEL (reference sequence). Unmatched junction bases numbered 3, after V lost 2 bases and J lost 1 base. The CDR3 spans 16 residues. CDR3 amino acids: CASSQFSGGGTDTQYF. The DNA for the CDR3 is TGTGCCAGCAGCCAATTCAGCGGGGGGGGCACAGATACGCAGTATTTT.

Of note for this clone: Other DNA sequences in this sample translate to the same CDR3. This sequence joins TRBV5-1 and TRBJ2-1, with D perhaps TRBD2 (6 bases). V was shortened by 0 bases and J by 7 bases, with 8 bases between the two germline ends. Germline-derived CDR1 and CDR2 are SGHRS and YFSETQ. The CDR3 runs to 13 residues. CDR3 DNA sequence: TGCGCCAGCAGCTTGGTCGGGGGTAATGAGCAGTTCTTC. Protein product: CASSLVGGNEQFF.

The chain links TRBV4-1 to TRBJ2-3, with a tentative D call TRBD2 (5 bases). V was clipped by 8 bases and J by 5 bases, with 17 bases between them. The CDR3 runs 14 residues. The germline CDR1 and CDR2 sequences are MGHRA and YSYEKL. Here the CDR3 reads CASSSRVYKDTQYF. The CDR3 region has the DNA TGCGCCAGCTCTTCGCGGGTGTATAAAGATACGCAGTATTTT.

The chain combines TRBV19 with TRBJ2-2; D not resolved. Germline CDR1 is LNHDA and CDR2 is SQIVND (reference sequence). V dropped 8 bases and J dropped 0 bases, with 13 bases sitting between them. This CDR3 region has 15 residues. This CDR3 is CASGKLPSNTGELFF. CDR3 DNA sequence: TGTGCCAGTGGGAAGTTGCCCTCGAACACCGGGGAGCTGTTTTTT.

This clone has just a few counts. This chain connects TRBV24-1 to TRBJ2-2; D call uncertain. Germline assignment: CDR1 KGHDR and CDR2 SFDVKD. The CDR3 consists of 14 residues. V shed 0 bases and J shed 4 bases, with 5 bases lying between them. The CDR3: CATSDLSGTGELFF. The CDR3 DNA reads TGTGCCACCAGTGATTTGTCAGGCACCGGGGAGCTGTTTTTT.

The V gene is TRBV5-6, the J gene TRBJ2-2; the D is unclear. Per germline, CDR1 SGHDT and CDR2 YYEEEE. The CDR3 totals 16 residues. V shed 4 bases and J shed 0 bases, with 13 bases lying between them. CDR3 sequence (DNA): TGTGCCAGCAGCCGTTGGGGAAAAGCGAACACCGGGGAGCTGTTTTTT. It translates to CASSRWGKANTGELFF.

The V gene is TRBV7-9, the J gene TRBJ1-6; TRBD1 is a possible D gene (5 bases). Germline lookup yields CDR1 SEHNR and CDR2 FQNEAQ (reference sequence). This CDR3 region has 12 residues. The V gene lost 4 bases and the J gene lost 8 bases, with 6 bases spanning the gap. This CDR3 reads CASSSGDSPLHF. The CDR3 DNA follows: TGTGCCAGCAGCTCGGGGGATTCACCCCTCCACTTT.

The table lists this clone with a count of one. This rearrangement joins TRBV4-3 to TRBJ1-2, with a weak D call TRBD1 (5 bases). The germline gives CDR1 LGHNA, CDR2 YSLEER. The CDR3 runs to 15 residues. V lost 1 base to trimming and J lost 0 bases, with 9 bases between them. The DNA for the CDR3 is TGCGCCAGCAGCCAAGGTGCAGGGTCTAACTATGGCTACACCTTC. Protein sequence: CASSQGAGSNYGYTF.

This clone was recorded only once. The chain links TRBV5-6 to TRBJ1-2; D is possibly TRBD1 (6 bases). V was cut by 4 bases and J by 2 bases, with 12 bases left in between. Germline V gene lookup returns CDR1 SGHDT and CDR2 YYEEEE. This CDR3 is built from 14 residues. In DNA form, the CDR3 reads TGTGCCAGCAGCAAGGGAGGGGGGAACTATGGCTACACCTTC. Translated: CASSKGGGNYGYTF.

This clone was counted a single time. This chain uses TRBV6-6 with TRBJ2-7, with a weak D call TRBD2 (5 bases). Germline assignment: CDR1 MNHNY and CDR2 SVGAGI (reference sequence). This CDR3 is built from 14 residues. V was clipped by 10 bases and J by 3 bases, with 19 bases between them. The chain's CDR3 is CATLNGNNFYEQYF. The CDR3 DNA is TGTGCCACCCTAAACGGGAACAACTTCTACGAGCAGTACTTC.

CDR3 in DNA: TGCGCCAGCAGCCAACGACAGCTGTCCGAGCAGTACTTC. Encoded protein: CASSQRQLSEQYF. The chain carries TRBV4-3 and TRBJ2-7; TRBD1 might be the D (5 bases). The CDR3 contains 13 residues. Trimming removed 2 bases at V and 6 bases at J, with 11 bases between. Germline V lookup: CDR1 LGHNA, CDR2 YSLEER.

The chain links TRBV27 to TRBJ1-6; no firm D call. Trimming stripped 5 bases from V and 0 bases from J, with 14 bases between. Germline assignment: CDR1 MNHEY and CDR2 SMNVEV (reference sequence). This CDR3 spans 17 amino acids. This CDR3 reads CASSPGTQSSYNSPLHF. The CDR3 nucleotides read TGTGCCAGCAGTCCCGGAACTCAAAGCTCCTATAATTCACCCCTCCACTTT.

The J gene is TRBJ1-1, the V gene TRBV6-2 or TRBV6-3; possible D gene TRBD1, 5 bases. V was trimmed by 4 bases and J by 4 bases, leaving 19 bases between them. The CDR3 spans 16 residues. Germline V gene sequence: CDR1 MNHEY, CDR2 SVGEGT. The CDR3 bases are TGTGCCAGCAGTTGGGAGTTACAATGGGGGAGCACTGAAGCTTTCTTT. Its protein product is CASSWELQWGSTEAFF.

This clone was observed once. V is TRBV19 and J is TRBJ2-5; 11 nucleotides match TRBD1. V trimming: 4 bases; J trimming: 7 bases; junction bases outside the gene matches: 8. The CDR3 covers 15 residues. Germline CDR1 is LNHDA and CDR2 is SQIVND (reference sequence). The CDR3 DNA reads TGTGCCAGTAGTAATGGACAGGGGGCGATGGGGACCCAGTACTTC. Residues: CASSNGQGAMGTQYF.

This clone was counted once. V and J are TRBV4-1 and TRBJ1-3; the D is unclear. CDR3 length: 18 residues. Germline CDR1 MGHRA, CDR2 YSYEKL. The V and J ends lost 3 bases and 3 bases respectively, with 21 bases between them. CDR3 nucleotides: TGCGCCAGCAGCCACCCCAAAGGCAGTCTAAGGTTTGGAAACACCATATATTTT. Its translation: CASSHPKGSLRFGNTIYF.

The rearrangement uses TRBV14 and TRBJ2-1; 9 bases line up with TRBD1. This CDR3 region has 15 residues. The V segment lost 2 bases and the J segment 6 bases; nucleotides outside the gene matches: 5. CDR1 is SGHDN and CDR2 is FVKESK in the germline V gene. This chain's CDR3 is CASSQRQGGSNEQFF. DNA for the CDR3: TGTGCCAGCAGCCAAAGACAGGGGGGAAGCAATGAGCAGTTCTTC.

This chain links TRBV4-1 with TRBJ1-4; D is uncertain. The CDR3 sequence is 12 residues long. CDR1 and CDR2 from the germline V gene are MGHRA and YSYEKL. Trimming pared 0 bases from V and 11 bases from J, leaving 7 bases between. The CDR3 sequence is CASSQDGVKLFF. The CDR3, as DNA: TGCGCCAGCAGCCAAGATGGCGTTAAACTGTTTTTT.

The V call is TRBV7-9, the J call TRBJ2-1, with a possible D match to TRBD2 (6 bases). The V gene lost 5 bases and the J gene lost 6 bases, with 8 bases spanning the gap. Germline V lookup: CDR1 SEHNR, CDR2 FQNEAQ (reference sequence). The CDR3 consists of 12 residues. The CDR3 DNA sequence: TGTGCCAGCAGCACGACTAGCAATGAGCAGTTCTTC. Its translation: CASSTTSNEQFF.

CDR3 protein: CASSPGGTGKLFF. CDR3 nucleotides: TGTGCCAGCAGTCCCGGGGGGACAGGGAAACTGTTTTTT. This chain links TRBV12-3 or TRBV12-4 with TRBJ1-4; 9 bases fit TRBD1. The CDR3 consists of 13 residues. The junction had 6 bases not matched to a gene; V was cut back by 5 bases and J by 11 bases.

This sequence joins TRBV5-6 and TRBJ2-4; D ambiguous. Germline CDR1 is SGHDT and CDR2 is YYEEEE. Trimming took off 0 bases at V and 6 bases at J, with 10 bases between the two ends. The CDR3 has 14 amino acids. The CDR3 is CASSLALDLNIQYF. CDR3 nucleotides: TGTGCCAGCAGCTTGGCTCTTGACTTAAACATTCAGTACTTC.

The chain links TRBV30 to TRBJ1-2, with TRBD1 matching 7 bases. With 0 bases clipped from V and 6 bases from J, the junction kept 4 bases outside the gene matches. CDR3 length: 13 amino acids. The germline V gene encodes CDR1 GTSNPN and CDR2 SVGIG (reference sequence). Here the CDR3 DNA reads TGTGCCTGGAGTGTAGGGGGCTTGGATGGCTACACCTTC. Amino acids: CAWSVGGLDGYTF.

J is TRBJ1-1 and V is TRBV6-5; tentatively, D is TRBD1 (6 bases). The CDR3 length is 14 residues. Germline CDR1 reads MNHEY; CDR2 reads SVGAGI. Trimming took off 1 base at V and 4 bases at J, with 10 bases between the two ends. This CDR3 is CASSYLGQVTEAFF. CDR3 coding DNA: TGTGCCAGCAGTTACTTGGGACAAGTCACTGAAGCTTTCTTT.

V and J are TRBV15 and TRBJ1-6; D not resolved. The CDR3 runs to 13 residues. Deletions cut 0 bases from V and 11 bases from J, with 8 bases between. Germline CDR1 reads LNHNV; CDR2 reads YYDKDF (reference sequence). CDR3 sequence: CATSRDRTPPLHF. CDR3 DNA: TGTGCCACCAGCAGAGATAGGACGCCACCCCTCCACTTT.

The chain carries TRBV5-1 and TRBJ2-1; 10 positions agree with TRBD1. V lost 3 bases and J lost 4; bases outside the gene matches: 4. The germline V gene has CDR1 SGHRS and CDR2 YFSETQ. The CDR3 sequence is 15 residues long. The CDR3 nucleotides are TGCGCCAGCAGCTCGGGACAGGGGTCTTACAATGAGCAGTTCTTC. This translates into CASSSGQGSYNEQFF. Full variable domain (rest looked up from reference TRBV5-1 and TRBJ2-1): KAGVTQTPRYLIKTRGQQVTLSCSPISGHRSVSWYQQTPGQGLQFLFEYFSETQRNKGNFPGRFSGRQFSNSRSEMNVSTLELGDSALYLCASSSGQGSYNEQFFGPGTRLTVL.

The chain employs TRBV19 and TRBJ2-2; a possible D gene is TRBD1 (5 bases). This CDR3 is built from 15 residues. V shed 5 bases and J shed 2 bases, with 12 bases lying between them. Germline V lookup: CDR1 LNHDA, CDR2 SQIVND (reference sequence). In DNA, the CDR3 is TGTGCCAGTAGTCCTGACAGCTACAACACCGGGGAGCTGTTTTTT. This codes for CASSPDSYNTGELFF.

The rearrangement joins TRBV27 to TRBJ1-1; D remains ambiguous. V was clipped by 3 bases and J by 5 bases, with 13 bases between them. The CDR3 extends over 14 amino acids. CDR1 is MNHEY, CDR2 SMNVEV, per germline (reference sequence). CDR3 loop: CASSFRGLGTEAFF. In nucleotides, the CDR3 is TGTGCCAGCAGTTTCCGGGGATTGGGAACTGAAGCTTTCTTT.

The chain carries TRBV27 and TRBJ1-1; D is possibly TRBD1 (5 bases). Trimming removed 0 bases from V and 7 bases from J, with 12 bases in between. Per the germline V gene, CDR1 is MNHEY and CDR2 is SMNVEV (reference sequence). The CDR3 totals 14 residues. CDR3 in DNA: TGTGCCAGCAGTTTATCCCGGGGCGCCCTTGAAGCTTTCTTT. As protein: CASSLSRGALEAFF.